The next 23 T cell receptor beta chains were all read from a single sample in a study of blood T cell repertoires in COVID-19. Some clones are missing from TCRdb's copy, which holds only in-frame ones; the method was immunoSEQ multiplex PCR. The top ten clones hold 5.1% of a sample with 200,000 or so clones, roughly 80% of them seen once. Material: peripheral blood. The receptors were sampled from a human donor in a cohort sampled during active COVID-19.

The chain carries TRBV10-1 and TRBJ2-6, with D perhaps matching TRBD2 (7 bases). V was clipped by 9 bases and J by 0 bases, with 12 bases between them. The germline CDR1 and CDR2 sequences are WNHNN and SYGVQD (reference sequence). The CDR3 loop spans 15 amino acids. The CDR3 region has the DNA TGCGCCAGGGGGGGGCACCCCTCTGGGGCCAACGTCCTGACTTTC. Protein sequence: CARGGHPSGANVLTF.

Concerning this clone itself: The same CDR3 arises from other DNA sequences in this sample as well. The V gene is TRBV9, the J gene TRBJ1-4; 9 bases align to TRBD1. Looked up from germline, CDR1 is SGDLS and CDR2 is YYNGEE. This CDR3 contains 17 residues. Losses at the gene ends were 0 bases for V and 5 bases for J; bases not matched to a gene: 8. The CDR3: CASSVATGTGRNEKLFF. CDR3 in DNA: TGTGCCAGCAGCGTAGCGACGGGGACAGGGCGCAATGAAAAACTGTTTTTT.

On this clone: The same CDR3 is also encoded by other DNA sequences in this sample. This sequence joins TRBV28 and TRBJ2-7, with 9 positions matching TRBD2. The length of the CDR3 is 14 residues. The germline CDR1 and CDR2 sequences are MDHEN and SYDVKM. Trimming at V came to 3 bases and at J to 3 bases, leaving 3 bases not matched to a gene. CDR3 DNA: TGTGCCAGCAGTTTCGGCGGGAGGGGCTACGAGCAGTACTTC. As protein: CASSFGGRGYEQYF.

V and J are TRBV5-1 and TRBJ2-3, with TRBD1 matching over 8 bases. Germline CDR1 is SGHRS and CDR2 is YFSETQ. After removal of 2 bases from V and 2 bases from J, the junction contained 10 bases not matched to a gene. The CDR3 spans 17 residues. Here the CDR3 reads CASSLKFPGQATDTQYF. CDR3 bases: TGCGCCAGCAGCTTAAAATTCCCGGGACAGGCCACAGATACGCAGTATTTT.

V is TRBV4-3 and J is TRBJ2-6; D perhaps matches TRBD1 (5 bases). The CDR3 runs 17 residues. V was pared by 0 bases and J by 2 bases, with 11 bases between. Germline V gives CDR1 LGHNA, CDR2 YSLEER. The CDR3 bases are TGCGCCAGCAGCCAAGAAGTGACAGCCCCTGGGGCCAACGTCCTGACTTTC. Residues: CASSQEVTAPGANVLTF.

This chain joins TRBV28 and TRBJ1-5; D uncertain. Trimming pared 6 bases from V and 7 bases from J, leaving 10 bases between. The germline V gene encodes CDR1 MDHEN and CDR2 SYDVKM. The CDR3 spans 12 residues. The CDR3 DNA sequence: TGTGCCAGCAGCCCCATGGGCCAGCCCCAGCATTTT. This translates into CASSPMGQPQHF.

V gene TRBV27 combines with J gene TRBJ1-2, with 9 nucleotides matching TRBD1. Germline values: CDR1 MNHEY, CDR2 SMNVEV (reference sequence). The length of the CDR3 is 15 residues. V was pared by 5 bases and J by 1 base, with 5 bases of the junction left unmatched. CDR3 nucleotide sequence: TGTGCCAGCAGTCCCTGGACAGGGGTTAACTATGGCTACACCTTC. Amino acids: CASSPWTGVNYGYTF.

This clone occurred once. J is TRBJ2-1 and V is TRBV11-2, with D possibly matching TRBD2 (5 bases). The CDR3 extends over 15 amino acids. Per germline, CDR1 SGHAT and CDR2 FQNNGV. The V and J ends lost 5 bases and 1 base respectively, with 12 bases between them. CDR3 nucleotide sequence: TGTGCCAGCAGCAAACGGGGAGCGTCCTACAATGAGCAGTTCTTC. Protein: CASSKRGASYNEQFF.

The genes are TRBV5-4 and TRBJ2-7; the D gene is possibly TRBD1 (6 bases). The CDR3 extends over 14 amino acids. Trimming cost V 5 bases and J 2 bases, with 14 bases left between them. Germline values: CDR1 SGHNT, CDR2 YYREEE (reference sequence). The CDR3 region is CASSIGQTAYEQYF. The CDR3 DNA reads TGTGCCAGCAGTATAGGACAGACAGCCTACGAGCAGTACTTC.

This clone was seen a handful of times. This chain joins TRBV7-2 and TRBJ2-7; 9 bases match TRBD2. The CDR3 consists of 16 residues. Germline V gene data show CDR1 as SGHTA and CDR2 as FQGNSA. V lost 2 bases to trimming and J lost 6 bases; unmatched junction nucleotides: 11. CDR3 nucleotide sequence: TGTGCCAGCAGCTTAATTAGTAGCGGGAGTGAACCCGAGCAGTACTTC. Translation gives CASSLISSGSEPEQYF.

J is TRBJ2-1 and V is TRBV24-1; 10 positions agree with TRBD1. Losses at the gene ends were 3 bases for V and 6 bases for J; bases not matched to a gene: 7. Per the germline V gene, CDR1 is KGHDR and CDR2 is SFDVKD. There are 16 residues in the CDR3. As DNA, the CDR3 is TGTGCCACCAGTGATCCCCGGGACAGGGGAATCAATGAGCAGTTCTTC. Encoded protein: CATSDPRDRGINEQFF.

As regards this clone: Different DNA sequences within this sample yield the same CDR3. This chain connects TRBV24-1 to TRBJ1-2; 8 bases fit TRBD1. The CDR3 runs 13 residues. V lost 4 bases to trimming and J lost 4 bases; unmatched junction nucleotides: 1. CDR1 KGHDR and CDR2 SFDVKD come from the germline V gene. CDR3 in DNA: TGTGCCACCAGTGAGACAGGGGCCTATGGCTACACCTTC. It is translated as CATSETGAYGYTF.

This clone was picked up one time. This chain connects TRBV10-3 to TRBJ2-5, with 9 bases matching TRBD1. CDR1 ENHRY and CDR2 SYGVKD come from the germline V gene. The CDR3 consists of 14 residues. J was trimmed by 5 bases and V by 10 bases; bases with no gene match: 11. For the CDR3, the DNA is TGTGCCACCGCCGGGACAGGGTTGTCCGAGACCCAGTACTTC. Residues: CATAGTGLSETQYF.

A few counts support this clone. The V call is TRBV18, the J call TRBJ1-2; TRBD1 aligns across 8 bases. V was pared by 1 base and J by 4 bases, with 5 bases of the junction left unmatched. This CDR3 contains 15 residues. The germline CDR1 and CDR2 sequences are KGHSH and LQKENI. Here the CDR3 reads CASSPRNRGSYGYTF. CDR3 DNA sequence: TGTGCCAGCTCACCACGGAACAGGGGGTCCTATGGCTACACCTTC.

This clone was seen a few times. V usage is TRBV30 and J usage is TRBJ2-7, with 7 bases fitting TRBD2. The CDR3 totals 15 residues. Germline CDR1 is GTSNPN and CDR2 is SVGIG (reference sequence). Trimming took 1 base from V and 4 from J; bases not matched to a gene: 10. The DNA of the CDR3 is TGTGCCTGGAGTGGGGGTTTGGGCGGGAGTTACGAGCAGTACTTC. It encodes CAWSGGLGGSYEQYF.

A note on this clone: This CDR3 is also generated by other DNA sequences in the sample. The V call is TRBV30, the J call TRBJ1-5; D may be TRBD1 (6 bases). The CDR3 covers 14 residues. Trimming removed 0 bases from V and 2 bases from J, with 8 bases in between. CDR1 is GTSNPN, CDR2 SVGIG, per germline (reference sequence). As DNA, the CDR3 is TGTGCCTGGAGTGTTTCAGGGGGCAATCAGCCCCAGCATTTT. This gives the protein CAWSVSGGNQPQHF. Complete variable domain (other parts from reference TRBV30 and TRBJ1-5): SQTIHQWPATLVQPVGSPLSLECTVEGTSNPNLYWYRQAAGRGLQLLFYSVGIGQISSEVPQNLSASRPQDRQFILSSKKLLLSDSGFYLCAWSVSGGNQPQHFGDGTRLSIL.

The rearrangement joins TRBV4-2 to TRBJ1-1, with a tentative D call TRBD1 (5 bases). V was trimmed by 5 bases and J by 4 bases, leaving 14 bases between them. CDR1 and CDR2 (germline): LGHNA, YNFKEQ. The CDR3 contains 14 residues. This CDR3 reads CASSSGEGGTEAFF. DNA for the CDR3: TGTGCCAGCAGCTCGGGGGAGGGTGGCACTGAAGCTTTCTTT.

The chain combines TRBV10-3 with TRBJ2-7, with D maybe TRBD2 (6 bases). The germline gives CDR1 ENHRY, CDR2 SYGVKD. The CDR3 has 13 residues. Trimming stripped 10 bases from V and 0 bases from J, with 13 bases between. The CDR3 is CATSAGNSYEQYF. CDR3 nucleotides: TGTGCCACGTCAGCGGGTAACTCCTACGAGCAGTACTTC.

V usage is TRBV28 and J usage is TRBJ1-3; TRBD1 matches 9 bases. In germline, CDR1 is MDHEN, CDR2 SYDVKM. After removal of 4 bases from V and 3 bases from J, the junction contained 1 base not matched to a gene. The CDR3 is made up of 14 amino acids. DNA of the CDR3: TGTGCCAGCAGTTACAGGGGGCTTGGAAACACCATATATTTT. This sequence encodes CASSYRGLGNTIYF.

The chain is built from TRBV24-1 and TRBJ2-3, with D tentatively TRBD1 (6 bases). V shed 6 bases and J shed 2 bases, with 14 bases lying between them. The CDR3 covers 15 residues. Germline assignment: CDR1 KGHDR and CDR2 SFDVKD. CDR3 loop: CATSTQDSLTDTQYF. The DNA of the CDR3 is TGTGCCACCAGTACCCAGGACAGCCTCACAGATACGCAGTATTTT.

The chain uses TRBV25-1 and TRBJ1-2, with 8 positions matching TRBD1. Unmatched junction bases numbered 5, after V lost 2 bases and J lost 6 bases. The germline gives CDR1 MGHDK, CDR2 SYGVNS. This CDR3 contains 14 residues. The CDR3 loop is CASSEQGASDGYTF. The DNA of the CDR3 is TGTGCCAGCAGTGAACAGGGGGCAAGTGATGGCTACACCTTC.

In the case of this clone: The sample contains more than one DNA sequence encoding this CDR3. The chain uses TRBV28 and TRBJ2-7; no firm D call. Trimming shortened V by 2 bases and J by 7 bases, and 9 bases separated the two germline ends. The V gene's germline CDR1 is MDHEN and CDR2 SYDVKM. CDR3 length: 12 residues. This CDR3 is CASSLVSREQYF. The CDR3 DNA reads as TGTGCCAGCAGTTTAGTTTCCCGGGAGCAGTACTTC.

The chain employs TRBV19 and TRBJ1-1; D gene unclear. The germline CDR1 and CDR2 sequences are LNHDA and SQIVND (reference sequence). CDR3 length: 13 residues. Deletions cut 6 bases from V and 2 bases from J, with 10 bases between. The CDR3 DNA follows: TGTGCCAGTAGCGTGACACTTAACACTGAAGCTTTCTTT. As protein: CASSVTLNTEAFF.